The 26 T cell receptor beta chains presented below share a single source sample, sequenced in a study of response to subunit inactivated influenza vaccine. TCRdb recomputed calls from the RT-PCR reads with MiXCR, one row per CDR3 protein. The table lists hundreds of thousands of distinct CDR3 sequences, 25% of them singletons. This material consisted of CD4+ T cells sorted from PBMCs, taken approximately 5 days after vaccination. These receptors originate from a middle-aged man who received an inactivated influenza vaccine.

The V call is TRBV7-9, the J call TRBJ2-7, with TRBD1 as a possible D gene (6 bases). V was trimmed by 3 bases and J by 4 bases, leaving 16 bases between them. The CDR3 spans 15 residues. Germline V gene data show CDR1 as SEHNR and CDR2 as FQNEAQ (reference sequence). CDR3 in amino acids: CASSLTGTRGYEQYF. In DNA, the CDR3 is TGTGCCAGCAGCTTGACAGGAACTAGGGGATACGAGCAGTACTTC.

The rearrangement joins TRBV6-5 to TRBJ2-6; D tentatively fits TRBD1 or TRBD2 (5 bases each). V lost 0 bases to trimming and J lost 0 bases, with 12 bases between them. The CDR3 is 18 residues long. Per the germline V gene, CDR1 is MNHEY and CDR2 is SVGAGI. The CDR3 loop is CASSYSTGPTSGANVLTF. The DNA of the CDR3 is TGTGCCAGCAGTTACTCGACGGGACCCACCTCTGGGGCCAACGTCCTGACTTTC.

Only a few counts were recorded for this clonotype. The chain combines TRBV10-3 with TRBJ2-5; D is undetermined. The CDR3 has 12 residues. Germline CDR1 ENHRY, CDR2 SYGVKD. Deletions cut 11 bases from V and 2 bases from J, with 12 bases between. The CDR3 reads CAVKGIQETQYF. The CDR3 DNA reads TGTGCCGTAAAGGGTATTCAAGAGACCCAGTACTTC.

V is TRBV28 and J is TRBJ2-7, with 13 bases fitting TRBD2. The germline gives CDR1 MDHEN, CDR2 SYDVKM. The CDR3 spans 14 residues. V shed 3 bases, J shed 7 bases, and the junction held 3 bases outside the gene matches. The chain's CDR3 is CASSLTSGRREQYF. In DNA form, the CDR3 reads TGTGCCAGCAGTTTGACTAGCGGGAGGCGAGAGCAGTACTTC.

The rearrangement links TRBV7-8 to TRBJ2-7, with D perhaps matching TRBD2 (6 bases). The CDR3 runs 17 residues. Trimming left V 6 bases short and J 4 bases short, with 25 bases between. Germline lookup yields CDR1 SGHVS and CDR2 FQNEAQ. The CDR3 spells CASSFLLGGEIRYEQYF. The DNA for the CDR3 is TGTGCCAGCAGTTTTTTACTCGGGGGAGAGATACGTTACGAGCAGTACTTC.

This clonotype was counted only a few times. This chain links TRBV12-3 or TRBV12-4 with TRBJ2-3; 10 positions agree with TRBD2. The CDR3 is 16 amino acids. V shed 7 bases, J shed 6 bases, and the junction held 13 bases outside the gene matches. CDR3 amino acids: CASTLSSGRAADTQYF. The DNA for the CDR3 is TGTGCCAGCACCCTCTCGAGCGGGAGGGCCGCTGATACGCAGTATTTT.

CDR3 in DNA: TGTGCCAGCAGTTTAGACAGTTCAATCTCGAACACTGAAGCTTTCTTT. This gives the protein CASSLDSSISNTEAFF. The chain combines TRBV12-3 or TRBV12-4 with TRBJ1-1; D is unresolved. This CDR3 region has 16 residues. Trimming pared 1 base from V and 1 base from J, leaving 13 bases between.

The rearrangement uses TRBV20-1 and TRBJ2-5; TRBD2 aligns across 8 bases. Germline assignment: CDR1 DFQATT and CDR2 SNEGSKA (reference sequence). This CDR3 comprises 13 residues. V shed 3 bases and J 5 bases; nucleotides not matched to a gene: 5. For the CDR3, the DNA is TGCAGTGCTAGCGGGGGGGGTGTGGAGACCCAGTACTTC. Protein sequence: CSASGGGVETQYF.

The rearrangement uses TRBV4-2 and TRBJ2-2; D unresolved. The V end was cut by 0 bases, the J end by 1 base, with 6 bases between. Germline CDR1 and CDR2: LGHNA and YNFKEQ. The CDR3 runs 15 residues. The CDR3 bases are TGTGCCAGCAGCCAAGAATGGGGGAACACCGGGGAGCTGTTTTTT. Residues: CASSQEWGNTGELFF.

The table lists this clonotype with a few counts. CDR3: CASREAGNEKLFF. DNA of the CDR3: TGTGCCAGCAGGGAGGCAGGGAATGAAAAACTGTTTTTT. The chain employs TRBV25-1 and TRBJ1-4; possible D gene TRBD1, 5 bases. From germline, CDR1 is MGHDK and CDR2 SYGVNS. The CDR3 consists of 13 residues. The ends were cut back, 6 bases at V and 5 bases at J, with 10 bases in the middle.

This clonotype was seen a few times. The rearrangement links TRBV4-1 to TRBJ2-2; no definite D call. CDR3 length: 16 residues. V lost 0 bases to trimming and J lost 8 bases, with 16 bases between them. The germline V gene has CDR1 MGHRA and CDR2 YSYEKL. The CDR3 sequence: CASSQDLALPRGELFF. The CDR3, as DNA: TGCGCCAGCAGCCAAGATTTGGCGCTACCGAGGGGGGAGCTGTTTTTT.

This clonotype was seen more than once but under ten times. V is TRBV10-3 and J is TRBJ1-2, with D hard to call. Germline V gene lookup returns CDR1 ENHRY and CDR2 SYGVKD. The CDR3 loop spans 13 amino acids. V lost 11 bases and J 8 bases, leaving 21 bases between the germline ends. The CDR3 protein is CAASRTGDRGYTF. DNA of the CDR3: TGTGCCGCATCTCGGACCGGGGATCGGGGCTACACCTTC.

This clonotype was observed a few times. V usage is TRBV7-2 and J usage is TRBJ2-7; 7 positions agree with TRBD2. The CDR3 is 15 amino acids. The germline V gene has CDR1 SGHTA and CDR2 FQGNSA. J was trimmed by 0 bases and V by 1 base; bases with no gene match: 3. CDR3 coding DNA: TGTGCCAGCAGCTTAGGACGGGAGGACTCCTACGAGCAGTACTTC. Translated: CASSLGREDSYEQYF.

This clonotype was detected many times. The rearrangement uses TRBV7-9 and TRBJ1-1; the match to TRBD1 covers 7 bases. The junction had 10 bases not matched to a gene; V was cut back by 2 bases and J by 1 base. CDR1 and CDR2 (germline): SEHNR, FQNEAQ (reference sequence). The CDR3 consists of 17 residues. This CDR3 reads CASSLIAWDSPNTEAFF. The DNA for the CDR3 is TGTGCCAGCAGCTTAATAGCCTGGGACAGCCCGAACACTGAAGCTTTCTTT. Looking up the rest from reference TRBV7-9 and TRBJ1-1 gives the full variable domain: DTGVSQNPRHKITKRGQNVTFRCDPISEHNRLYWYRQTLGQGPEFLTYFQNEAQLEKSRLLSDRFSAERPKGSFSTLEIQRTEQGDSAMYLCASSLIAWDSPNTEAFFGQGTRLTVV.

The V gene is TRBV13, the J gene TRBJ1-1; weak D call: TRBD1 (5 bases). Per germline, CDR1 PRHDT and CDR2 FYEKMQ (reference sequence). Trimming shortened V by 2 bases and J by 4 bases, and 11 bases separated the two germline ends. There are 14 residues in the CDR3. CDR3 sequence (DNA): TGTGCCAGCAGCTTACGGGGCTGGAGCACTGAAGCTTTCTTT. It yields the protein CASSLRGWSTEAFF. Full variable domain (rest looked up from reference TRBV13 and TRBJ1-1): AAGVIQSPRHLIKEKRETATLKCYPIPRHDTVYWYQQGPGQDPQFLISFYEKMQSDKGSIPDRFSAQQFSDYHSELNMSSLELGDSALYFCASSLRGWSTEAFFGQGTRLTVV.

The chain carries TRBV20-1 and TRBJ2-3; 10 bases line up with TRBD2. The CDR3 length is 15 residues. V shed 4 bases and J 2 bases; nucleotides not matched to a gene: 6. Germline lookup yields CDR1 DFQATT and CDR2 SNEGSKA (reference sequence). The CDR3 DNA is TGCAGTGCTATGCGGACTAGCGGATTCACAGATACGCAGTATTTT. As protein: CSAMRTSGFTDTQYF.

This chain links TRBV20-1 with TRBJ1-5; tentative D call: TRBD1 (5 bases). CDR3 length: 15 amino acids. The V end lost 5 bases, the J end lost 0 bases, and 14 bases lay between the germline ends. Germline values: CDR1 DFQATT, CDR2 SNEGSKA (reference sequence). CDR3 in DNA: TGCAGTGCTTGTTCCGGGGGGAATAGCAATCAGCCCCAGCATTTT. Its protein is CSACSGGNSNQPQHF.

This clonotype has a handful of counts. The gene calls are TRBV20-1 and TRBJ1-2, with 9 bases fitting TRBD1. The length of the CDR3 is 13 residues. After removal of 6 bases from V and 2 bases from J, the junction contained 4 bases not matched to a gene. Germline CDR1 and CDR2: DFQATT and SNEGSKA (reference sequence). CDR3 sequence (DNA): TGCAGTGCGTACGACAGGGGGAACTATGGCTACACCTTC. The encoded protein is CSAYDRGNYGYTF.

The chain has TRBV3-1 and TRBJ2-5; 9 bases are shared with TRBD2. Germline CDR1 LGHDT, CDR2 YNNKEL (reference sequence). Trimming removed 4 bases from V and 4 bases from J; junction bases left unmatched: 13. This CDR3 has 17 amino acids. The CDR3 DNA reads TGTGCCAGCAGCCGTTCCGAGCGGGAGGAACCCGCAGAGACCCAGTACTTC. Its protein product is CASSRSEREEPAETQYF.

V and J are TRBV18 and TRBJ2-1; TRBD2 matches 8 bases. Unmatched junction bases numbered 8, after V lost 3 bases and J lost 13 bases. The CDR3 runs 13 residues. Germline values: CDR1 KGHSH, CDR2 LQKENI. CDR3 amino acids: CASSPVREGLQFF. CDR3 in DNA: TGTGCCAGCTCACCGGTACGGGAGGGCCTTCAGTTCTTC. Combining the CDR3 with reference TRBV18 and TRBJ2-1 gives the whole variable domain NAGVMQNPRHLVRRRGQEARLRCSPMKGHSHVYWYRQLPEEGLKFMVYLQKENIIDESGMPKERFSAEFPKEGPSILRIQQVVRGDSAAYFCASSPVREGLQFFGPGTRLTVL.

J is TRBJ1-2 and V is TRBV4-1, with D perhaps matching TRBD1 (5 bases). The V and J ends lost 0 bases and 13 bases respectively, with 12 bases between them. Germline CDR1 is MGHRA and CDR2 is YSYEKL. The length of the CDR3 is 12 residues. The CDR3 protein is CASSQDQGTGTF. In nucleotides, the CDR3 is TGCGCCAGCAGCCAAGATCAGGGAACGGGCACCTTC.

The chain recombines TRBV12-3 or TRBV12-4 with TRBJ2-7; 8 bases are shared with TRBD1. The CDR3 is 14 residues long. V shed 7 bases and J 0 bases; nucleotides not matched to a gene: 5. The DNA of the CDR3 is TGTGCCAGCAAGGGACAGGCGCTCTCCTACGAGCAGTACTTC. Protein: CASKGQALSYEQYF.

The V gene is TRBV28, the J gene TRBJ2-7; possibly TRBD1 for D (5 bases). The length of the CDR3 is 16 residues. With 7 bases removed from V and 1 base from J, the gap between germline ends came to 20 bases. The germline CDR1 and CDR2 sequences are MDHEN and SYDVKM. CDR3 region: CASTDYRNISSYEQYF. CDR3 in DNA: TGTGCCAGCACGGATTACAGGAACATTTCTTCCTACGAGCAGTACTTC. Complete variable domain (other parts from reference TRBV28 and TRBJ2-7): DVKVTQSSRYLVKRTGEKVFLECVQDMDHENMFWYRQDPGLGLRLIYFSYDVKMKEKGDIPEGYSVSREKKERFSLILESASTNQTSMYLCASTDYRNISSYEQYFGPGTRLTVT.

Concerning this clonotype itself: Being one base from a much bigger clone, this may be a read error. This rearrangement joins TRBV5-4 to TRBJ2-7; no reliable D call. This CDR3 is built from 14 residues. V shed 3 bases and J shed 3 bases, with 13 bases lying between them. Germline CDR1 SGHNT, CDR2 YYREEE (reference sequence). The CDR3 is CASSWLVLCYEQYF. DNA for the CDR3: TGTGCCAGCAGCTGGTTGGTCCTCTGCTACGAGCAGTACTTC.

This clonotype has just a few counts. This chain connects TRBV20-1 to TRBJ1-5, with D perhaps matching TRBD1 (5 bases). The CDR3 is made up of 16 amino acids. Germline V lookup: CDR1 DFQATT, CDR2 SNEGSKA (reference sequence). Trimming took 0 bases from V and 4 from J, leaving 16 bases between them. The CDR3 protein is CSARDGAGGRNQPQHF. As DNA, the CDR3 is TGCAGTGCTAGAGATGGAGCGGGGGGTAGGAATCAGCCCCAGCATTTT.

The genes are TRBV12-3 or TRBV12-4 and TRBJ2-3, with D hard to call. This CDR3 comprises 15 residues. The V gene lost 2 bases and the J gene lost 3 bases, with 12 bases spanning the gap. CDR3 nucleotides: TGTGCCAGCAGTTTATATAGGGCTAGAACAGATACGCAGTATTTT. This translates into CASSLYRARTDTQYF.